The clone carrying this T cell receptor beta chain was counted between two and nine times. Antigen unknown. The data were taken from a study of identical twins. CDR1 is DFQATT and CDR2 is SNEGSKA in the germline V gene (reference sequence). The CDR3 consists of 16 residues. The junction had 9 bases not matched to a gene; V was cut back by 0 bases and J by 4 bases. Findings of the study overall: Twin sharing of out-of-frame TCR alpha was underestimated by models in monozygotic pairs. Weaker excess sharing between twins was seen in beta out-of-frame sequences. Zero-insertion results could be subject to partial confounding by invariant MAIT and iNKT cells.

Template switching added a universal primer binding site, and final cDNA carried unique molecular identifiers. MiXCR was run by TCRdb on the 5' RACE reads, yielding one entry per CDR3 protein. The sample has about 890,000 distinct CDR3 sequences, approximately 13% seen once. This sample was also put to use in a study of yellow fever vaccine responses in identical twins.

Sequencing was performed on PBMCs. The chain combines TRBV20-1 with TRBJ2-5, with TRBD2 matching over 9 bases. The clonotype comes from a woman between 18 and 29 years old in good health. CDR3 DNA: TGCAGTGCTAGAGATTATCGAGCGGGGGGAAGAGAGACCCAGTACTTC. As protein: CSARDYRAGGRETQYF.